This T cell receptor beta chain was profiled in a study of neoadjuvant anti-PD-1 for oral cavity cancer. About the study: Patients without progression got a fourth dose around day 43.

Germline V gives CDR1 SGHDN, CDR2 FVKESK. The V end lost 3 bases, the J end lost 1 base, and 15 bases lay between the germline ends. This CDR3 is built from 16 residues. PBMC libraries mostly used approximately 0.5 ug of input genomic DNA, with six replicates per sample. The protocol was immunoSEQ multiplex PCR, while the TCRdb copy is restricted to in-frame clones and leaves out a portion. The repertoire holds around 16,000 clones, with about three fifths as singletons. This clone was seen only a few times. Sequences were derived from PBMCs, sampled before nivolumab (anti-PD-1) treatment. The chain recombines TRBV14 with TRBJ1-1; D may be TRBD1 (6 bases). The receptor was derived from a person aged 40-85 years with oral cavity squamous cell carcinoma. For the CDR3, the DNA is TGTGCCAGCAGCCATAAACCCTCGACAGGGAACACTGAAGCTTTCTTT. Its translation is CASSHKPSTGNTEAFF.